A selection of T cell receptor beta chains follows, all from one sample in a study of post-analysis software for immune sequencing data. TCRdb recomputed calls from the PCR reads with MiXCR, one row per CDR3 protein. In the table there are roughly 730,000 distinct CDR3 sequences, just under 30% of which are singletons. The sample was blood. These receptors came from a girl aged 5 to 17 with multiple sclerosis. The CDR3 runs from the conserved cysteine through the conserved F or W. Each record gives: CDR3 length, clone size, J gene, D gene, V gene, CDR3 DNA, CDR3 protein. A D gene is named only where the DNA matches it firmly. Clone size is shown for a subset of rows, as once, few, many or a class of expanded clone.

length: 14
size: -
J: TRBJ2-7
D: -
V: TRBV20-1
DNA: TGCAGTGCCCCTAGGAATCCGGGTGTCTACGAGCAGTACTTC
CDR3: CSAPRNPGVYEQYF

length: 11
size: many
J: TRBJ2-7
D: -
V: TRBV2
DNA: TGTGCCAGCAGCGACCGCTACGAGCAGTACTTC
CDR3: CASSDRYEQYF

length: 13
size: few
J: TRBJ2-1
D: -
V: TRBV20-1
DNA: TGCAGTGCTAGCGGAGGGCCTAGGAATGAGCAGTTCTTC
CDR3: CSASGGPRNEQFF

length: 15
size: -
J: TRBJ2-1
D: TRBD1
V: TRBV7-9
DNA: TGTGCCAGCAGCTTAGAGGGGACAGCCTACAATGAGCAGTTCTTC
CDR3: CASSLEGTAYNEQFF

length: 15
size: few
J: TRBJ1-5
D: -
V: TRBV20-1
DNA: TGCAGTGCTCCTCTGGGGCCGGATAGCAATCAGCCCCAGCATTTT
CDR3: CSAPLGPDSNQPQHF

length: 16
size: -
J: TRBJ2-1
D: -
V: TRBV6-5
DNA: TGTGCCAGCAGTTACTCGATAGGCCACAGCTACAATGAGCAGTTCTTC
CDR3: CASSYSIGHSYNEQFF

length: 12
size: once
J: TRBJ1-1
D: -
V: TRBV6-1
DNA: TGTGCCAGCAATGAGGCCGGCACTGAAGCTTTCTTT
CDR3: CASNEAGTEAFF

length: 17
size: few
J: TRBJ1-6
D: TRBD1
V: TRBV20-1
DNA: TGCAGTGCTAGGGCGATGTTTGACAGGGGCTATAATTCACCCCTCCACTTT
CDR3: CSARAMFDRGYNSPLHF

length: 14
size: -
J: TRBJ1-5
D: -
V: TRBV24-1
DNA: TGTGCCACCAGTGAGGGGGGTCTTTGTCAGCCCCAGCATTTT
CDR3: CATSEGGLCQPQHF

length: 13
size: -
J: TRBJ2-1
D: -
V: TRBV20-1
DNA: TGCAGTGCCGGTGTGCCGGGATACAATGAGCAGTTCTTC
CDR3: CSAGVPGYNEQFF

length: 14
size: -
J: TRBJ2-5
D: -
V: TRBV29-1
DNA: TGCAGCGTGAGGGCACCCGGGGGCCAAGAGACCCAGTACTTC
CDR3: CSVRAPGGQETQYF

length: 16
size: many
J: TRBJ2-5
D: TRBD1
V: TRBV7-2
DNA: TGTGCCAGCAGCTTAGCTGGCAGGGGGACCCAAGAGACCCAGTACTTC
CDR3: CASSLAGRGTQETQYF

length: 18
size: -
J: TRBJ2-7
D: -
V: TRBV5-1
DNA: TGCGCCAGCAGCTTCGGATCACCGGGACACCCGGGAACCTACGAGCAGTACTTC
CDR3: CASSFGSPGHPGTYEQYF

length: 16
size: few
J: TRBJ2-3
D: -
V: TRBV4-2
DNA: TGTGCCAGCAGCCAAGTTGGGGGGGGCGGTTCAGATACGCAGTATTTT
CDR3: CASSQVGGGGSDTQYF

length: 15
size: -
J: TRBJ2-2
D: TRBD2
V: TRBV10-1
DNA: TGCGCCAGCAGTGAAACGGGAGGGATACCCGGGGAGCTGTTTTTT
CDR3: CASSETGGIPGELFF

length: 14
size: many
J: TRBJ2-3
D: -
V: TRBV4-3
DNA: TGCGCCAGCAGCCGGGCGGTAGCTACAGATACGCAGTATTTT
CDR3: CASSRAVATDTQYF

length: 14
size: many
J: TRBJ2-3
D: TRBD2
V: TRBV7-2
DNA: TGTGCCAGCAGCTCAGAGGGGAGCGGGGTCCAGCAGTATTTT
CDR3: CASSSEGSGVQQYF

length: 19
size: few
J: TRBJ2-3
D: TRBD2
V: TRBV24-1
DNA: TGTGCCACCAGTGAACCGAAAGCGACTAGCGGGGGGGGAAAAGATACGCAGTATTTT
CDR3: CATSEPKATSGGGKDTQYF

length: 13
size: -
J: TRBJ1-1
D: -
V: TRBV4-3
DNA: TGCGCCAGCAGCCCAGGTACGGCGGCTCGAGCTTTCTTT
CDR3: CASSPGTAARAFF

length: 15
size: -
J: TRBJ2-3
D: -
V: TRBV5-1
DNA: TGCGCCAGCAGCGGAACAGGGGGGGGTTCAGTTGCGCAGTATTTT
CDR3: CASSGTGGGSVAQYF

length: 15
size: few
J: TRBJ2-5
D: -
V: TRBV5-1
DNA: TGCGCCAGCAGCTTGTTACAGGCCACCGAGGGAGAGCAGTACTTC
CDR3: CASSLLQATEGEQYF

length: 11
size: -
J: TRBJ2-1
D: -
V: TRBV5-6
DNA: TGTGCCAGCAGCCACGGCAATGAGCAGTTCTTC
CDR3: CASSHGNEQFF

length: 13
size: -
J: TRBJ1-1
D: -
V: TRBV24-1
DNA: TGTGCCACCAGTGATCGGACCGGGACAGAAGCTTTCTTT
CDR3: CATSDRTGTEAFF

length: 13
size: few
J: TRBJ1-6
D: -
V: TRBV20-1
DNA: TGCAGTGCTGGTACAGGGTACGGTTCACCCCTCCACTTT
CDR3: CSAGTGYGSPLHF

length: 13
size: few
J: TRBJ1-1
D: -
V: TRBV7-2
DNA: TGTGCCAGCAGCTTTGGACCGGTCACTGAAGCTTTCTTT
CDR3: CASSFGPVTEAFF

length: 11
size: few
J: TRBJ2-5
D: -
V: TRBV20-1
DNA: TGCAGTGCTTTGATCCAAGAGACCCAGTACTTC
CDR3: CSALIQETQYF

length: 12
size: -
J: TRBJ2-7
D: TRBD2
V: TRBV29-1
DNA: TGCAGCGTTGGTCCCCCCCGGGAGGCCCAGTACTTC
CDR3: CSVGPPREAQYF

length: 13
size: -
J: TRBJ2-7
D: -
V: TRBV27
DNA: TGTGCCAGCGGTTGGGGGAGCTCCTACGAGCAGTACTTC
CDR3: CASGWGSSYEQYF

length: 11
size: -
J: TRBJ2-3
D: -
V: TRBV25-1
DNA: TGTGCCAGCAGCGATCGGGATACGCAGTATTTT
CDR3: CASSDRDTQYF

length: 14
size: many
J: TRBJ2-5
D: -
V: TRBV15
DNA: TGTGCCACCAGCAGAGGGGGGGCGCGAGAGACCCAGTACTTC
CDR3: CATSRGGARETQYF

length: 15
size: -
J: TRBJ2-1
D: -
V: TRBV4-3
DNA: TGCGCCAGCAGCCAGCACGTGGACGGTAGGAATGAGCAGTTCTTC
CDR3: CASSQHVDGRNEQFF

length: 12
size: -
J: TRBJ2-3
D: -
V: TRBV6-6
DNA: TGTGCCAGCAGTTACCAACGAGATACGCAGTATTTT
CDR3: CASSYQRDTQYF

length: 16
size: -
J: TRBJ2-1
D: TRBD1
V: TRBV4-3
DNA: TGCGCCAGCAGCCAGGCCGAGGGGGCGATAGCGAATGAGCAGTTCTTC
CDR3: CASSQAEGAIANEQFF

length: 16
size: -
J: TRBJ2-4
D: -
V: TRBV6-5
DNA: TGTGCCAGCAGTAAACTAGCCCGGGCAGCCAAAAACATTCAGTACTTC
CDR3: CASSKLARAAKNIQYF

length: 15
size: -
J: TRBJ2-5
D: -
V: TRBV20-1
DNA: TGCAGTGCTAGAGGGGGGGGCAGACCCCAAGAGACCCAGTACTTC
CDR3: CSARGGGRPQETQYF

length: 11
size: many
J: TRBJ2-5
D: -
V: TRBV29-1
DNA: TGCAGCGTTGAAGAATTGCGTGAGCAGTACTTC
CDR3: CSVEELREQYF

length: 16
size: -
J: TRBJ1-6
D: TRBD1
V: TRBV7-9
DNA: TGTGCCAGCAGCTTTCCGGAGGGGGCGGTGGATTCACCCCTCCACTTT
CDR3: CASSFPEGAVDSPLHF

length: 14
size: few
J: TRBJ2-7
D: TRBD2
V: TRBV20-1
DNA: TGCAGTGCTAGGAGACTAGCGGGAGGTTCCGAGCAGTACTTC
CDR3: CSARRLAGGSEQYF

length: 15
size: few
J: TRBJ1-5
D: -
V: TRBV20-1
DNA: TGCAGCGCTCCGTCCCCACAGGGCCCCAATCAGCCCCAGCATTTT
CDR3: CSAPSPQGPNQPQHF